These 22 T cell receptor beta chains share one sample of origin, sequenced in a study of beta chain features in type 1 diabetes. These receptors' targets are unknown. Reverse transcribing all isolated RNA meant expressed TCRB transcripts were sequenced. TCRdb's table, derived via immunoSEQ multiplex PCR, lists solely in-frame clones and lacks some. In the table there are 500,000 to 800,000 clones, roughly 12% of which are singletons. Overall study findings and caveats: TCRB CDR3s were moderately but significantly shorter in Type 1 diabetes patients in all four CD4+ subsets.

Sequencing was done on a sample of naive CD4+ T cells from blood. These receptors all come from a man under 40 with type 1 diabetes.

The chain employs TRBV9 and TRBJ2-6; 8 bases match TRBD1. The CDR3 spans 17 residues. Germline CDR1 SGDLS, CDR2 YYNGEE. The ends lost 5 bases at V and 0 bases at J; junction bases unmatched: 7. The CDR3 DNA sequence: TGTGCCAGCAGTCAGGGGGCATTTTACTCTGGGGCCAACGTCCTGACTTTC. Amino acids: CASSQGAFYSGANVLTF.

The V gene is TRBV28, the J gene TRBJ1-5, with a weak D call TRBD1 (6 bases). This CDR3 has 14 amino acids. CDR1 is MDHEN and CDR2 is SYDVKM in the germline V gene. Trimming cost V 3 bases and J 5 bases, with 11 bases left between them. The CDR3 spells CASSLGAGDQPQHF. The CDR3 DNA reads TGTGCCAGCAGTTTGGGGGCGGGAGATCAGCCCCAGCATTTT.

This clone was detected a few times. J is TRBJ2-1 and V is TRBV18; D is ambiguous. Trimming cost V 2 bases and J 3 bases, with 14 bases left between them. This CDR3 spans 16 amino acids. Germline V lookup: CDR1 KGHSH, CDR2 LQKENI. CDR3 region: CASSPKSRSLYNEQFF. In DNA form, the CDR3 reads TGTGCCAGCTCACCAAAGTCCAGGTCACTCTACAATGAGCAGTTCTTC.

The chain has TRBV7-2 and TRBJ2-3; TRBD1 is a possible D gene (5 bases). Trimming shortened V by 1 base and J by 5 bases, and 13 bases separated the two germline ends. The CDR3 is 15 amino acids. Germline V gives CDR1 SGHTA, CDR2 FQGNSA. Written as DNA, the CDR3 is TGTGCCAGCAGCTTAGGACTGGGGCAGGTAGATACGCAGTATTTT. Translating gives CASSLGLGQVDTQYF.

This chain connects TRBV13 to TRBJ1-1; D remains unclear. The CDR3 is 15 residues long. V was trimmed by 5 bases and J by 0 bases, leaving 13 bases between them. The germline gives CDR1 PRHDT, CDR2 FYEKMQ (reference sequence). CDR3 in DNA: TGTGCCAGCAGCCAGCCTGACACCCTGAACACTGAAGCTTTCTTT. It yields the protein CASSQPDTLNTEAFF.

The table lists this clone with a few counts. The chain couples TRBV18 to TRBJ2-1, with 9 nucleotides matching TRBD2. CDR3 length: 15 amino acids. With V trimmed by 2 bases and J by 4 bases, 3 bases remained unmatched. The germline CDR1 and CDR2 sequences are KGHSH and LQKENI. This chain's CDR3 is CASSPASGEYNEQFF. Written as DNA, the CDR3 is TGTGCCAGCTCACCAGCTAGCGGGGAGTACAATGAGCAGTTCTTC.

This clone was seen a handful of times. The chain carries TRBV5-1 and TRBJ2-3; TRBD2 matches 8 bases. Germline V gene data show CDR1 as SGHRS and CDR2 as YFSETQ. The CDR3 is 16 amino acids. The junction had 12 bases not matched to a gene; V was cut back by 4 bases and J by 5 bases. CDR3 sequence: CASSRNLAGQLDTQYF. DNA for the CDR3: TGCGCCAGCAGCCGGAATTTAGCGGGGCAATTAGATACGCAGTATTTT.

This chain connects TRBV6-5 to TRBJ2-1; 8 bases match TRBD1. CDR3 size: 14 residues. Germline assignment: CDR1 MNHEY and CDR2 SVGAGI. Trimming cost V 8 bases and J 8 bases; bases outside gene matches: 11. The CDR3 DNA is TGTGCCAGCCTTAAGGACAGGGATAGCGATGAGCAGTTCTTC. Its translation is CASLKDRDSDEQFF.

A word on this clone: The same CDR3 also results from other DNA sequences found in this sample. J is TRBJ1-2 and V is TRBV18, with unresolved D. CDR1 is KGHSH and CDR2 is LQKENI in the germline V gene. This CDR3 contains 12 residues. The V end was cut by 1 base, the J end by 6 bases, with 6 bases between. CDR3 sequence reads: CASSPQGDGYTF. The CDR3 bases are TGTGCCAGCTCACCACAGGGCGATGGCTACACCTTC. Combining the CDR3 with reference TRBV18 and TRBJ1-2 gives the whole variable domain NAGVMQNPRHLVRRRGQEARLRCSPMKGHSHVYWYRQLPEEGLKFMVYLQKENIIDESGMPKERFSAEFPKEGPSILRIQQVVRGDSAAYFCASSPQGDGYTFGSGTRLTVV.

This clone was counted only a few times. The V call is TRBV5-4, the J call TRBJ2-3; a weak D match, TRBD2 (5 bases). V dropped 4 bases and J dropped 2 bases, with 11 bases sitting between them. CDR1 SGHNT and CDR2 YYREEE come from the germline V gene (reference sequence). The CDR3 spans 14 residues. CDR3 sequence reads: CASSQWRNTDTQYF. CDR3 nucleotides: TGTGCCAGCAGCCAATGGAGGAACACAGATACGCAGTATTTT.

V is TRBV15 and J is TRBJ1-1; 11 bases match TRBD1. CDR3 length: 14 amino acids. The germline V gene has CDR1 LNHNV and CDR2 YYDKDF (reference sequence). Trimming removed 6 bases from V and 4 bases from J; junction bases left unmatched: 4. The CDR3 reads CATRRDRGSTEAFF. As DNA, the CDR3 is TGTGCCACCAGACGGGACAGGGGGTCCACTGAAGCTTTCTTT.

The J gene is TRBJ1-4, the V gene TRBV28; D might be TRBD1 (5 bases). This CDR3 comprises 12 residues. The V end was cut by 8 bases, the J end by 6 bases, with 10 bases between. Looked up from germline, CDR1 is MDHEN and CDR2 is SYDVKM. This chain's CDR3 is CASWGGDEKLFF. In nucleotides, the CDR3 is TGTGCCAGCTGGGGAGGGGATGAAAAACTGTTTTTT.

This clone was counted only a few times. J is TRBJ2-5 and V is TRBV25-1, with D unclear. The CDR3 has 14 amino acids. V was shortened by 5 bases and J by 5 bases, with 15 bases between the two germline ends. CDR1 MGHDK and CDR2 SYGVNS come from the germline V gene. CDR3 in amino acids: CASSKNTDWETQYF. The CDR3 region has the DNA TGTGCCAGCAGTAAAAACACCGACTGGGAGACCCAGTACTTC. Full variable domain (missing parts from reference TRBV25-1 and TRBJ2-5): EADIYQTPRYLVIGTGKKITLECSQTMGHDKMYWYQQDPGMELHLIHYSYGVNSTEKGDLSSESTVSRIRTEHFPLTLESARPSHTSQYLCASSKNTDWETQYFGPGTRLLVL.

The chain uses TRBV4-3 and TRBJ1-2; no definite D call. The ends were cut back, 0 bases at V and 8 bases at J, with 10 bases in the middle. This CDR3 is built from 13 residues. Germline assignment: CDR1 LGHNA and CDR2 YSLEER. The CDR3 region has the DNA TGCGCCAGCAGCCAAGATGGCTGGCTGGGCTACACCTTC. Translation gives CASSQDGWLGYTF.

In its sample, this clone was seen a few times. The chain is built from TRBV27 and TRBJ2-2; 9 nucleotides line up with TRBD2. This CDR3 comprises 15 residues. Germline CDR1 reads MNHEY; CDR2 reads SMNVEV (reference sequence). After removal of 3 bases from V and 5 bases from J, the junction contained 4 bases not matched to a gene. The CDR3 protein is CASSLASGETGELFF. The CDR3 DNA reads as TGTGCCAGCAGTTTGGCTAGCGGGGAAACCGGGGAGCTGTTTTTT.

This clone was found a few times. This chain links TRBV7-2 with TRBJ2-3; 7 nucleotides line up with TRBD2. V was clipped by 7 bases and J by 2 bases; unmatched bases: 6. The CDR3 loop spans 14 amino acids. The germline V gene has CDR1 SGHTA and CDR2 FQGNSA. CDR3 nucleotide sequence: TGTGCCAGCACCCCCAGCGGGGCCACAGATACGCAGTATTTT. It codes for CASTPSGATDTQYF. The full variable domain, its missing parts supplied by reference TRBV7-2 and TRBJ2-3, is GAGVSQSPSNKVTEKGKDVELRCDPISGHTALYWYRQSLGQGLEFLIYFQGNSAPDKSGLPSDRFSAERTGGSVSTLTIQRTQQEDSAVYLCASTPSGATDTQYFGPGTRLTVL.

The CDR3 loop reads CASSVEGRYTDTQYF. CDR3 bases: TGTGCCAGCAGCGTAGAAGGGAGATACACAGATACGCAGTATTTT. The chain employs TRBV9 and TRBJ2-3; a possible D gene is TRBD2 (5 bases). Germline CDR1 SGDLS, CDR2 YYNGEE. Trimming shortened V by 0 bases and J by 2 bases, and 10 bases separated the two germline ends. This CDR3 has 15 amino acids.

The chain carries TRBV4-1 and TRBJ1-2, with no clear D. This CDR3 region has 13 residues. Germline V lookup: CDR1 MGHRA, CDR2 YSYEKL. V shed 4 bases and J shed 1 base, with 7 bases lying between them. CDR3 loop: CASSRDGNYGYTF. The DNA for the CDR3 is TGCGCCAGCAGCCGAGACGGTAACTATGGCTACACCTTC.

A few counts support this clone. The chain is built from TRBV4-2 and TRBJ1-2; D ambiguous. Between the trimmed V and J ends, which lost 2 bases and 6 bases, there was a span of 1 base. The CDR3 is 10 residues long. Per germline, CDR1 LGHNA and CDR2 YNFKEQ. CDR3 region: CASSQNGYTF. CDR3 bases: TGTGCCAGCAGCCAAAATGGCTACACCTTC.

The chain couples TRBV6-1 to TRBJ1-2, with D perhaps TRBD1 (5 bases). This CDR3 region has 14 residues. The V gene lost 4 bases and the J gene lost 4 bases, with 13 bases spanning the gap. CDR1 MNHNS and CDR2 SASEGT come from the germline V gene. The CDR3 coding sequence is TGTGCCAGCAGTGGTAAAGGGGTCGCCTATGGCTACACCTTC. Encoded protein: CASSGKGVAYGYTF.

The V and J genes are TRBV2 and TRBJ2-3; D call uncertain. This CDR3 comprises 16 residues. Trimming shortened V by 2 bases and J by 9 bases, and 21 bases separated the two germline ends. The germline gives CDR1 SNHLY, CDR2 FYNNEI. CDR3 nucleotide sequence: TGTGCCAGCAGTGAAAGTCGGACCGGATCACTGGGGACGCAGTATTTT. It codes for CASSESRTGSLGTQYF. The full variable domain, rest sourced from reference TRBV2 and TRBJ2-3, is EPEVTQTPSHQVTQMGQEVILRCVPISNHLYFYWYRQILGQKVEFLVSFYNNEISEKSEIFDDQFSVERPDGSNFTLKIRSTKLEDSAMYFCASSESRTGSLGTQYFGPGTRLTVL.

The chain couples TRBV7-8 to TRBJ1-5, with 8 bases that match TRBD1. The CDR3 is made up of 16 amino acids. Germline V gene lookup returns CDR1 SGHVS and CDR2 FQNEAQ. Trimming cost V 6 bases and J 7 bases; bases outside gene matches: 14. CDR3 sequence: CASRRGGQGAEQPQHF. The DNA of the CDR3 is TGTGCCAGCAGAAGGGGTGGGCAGGGGGCCGAACAGCCCCAGCATTTT.